This note documents a single T cell receptor beta chain sequence. One end of the junction fails to match germline, which may point to a read error. Per the germline V gene, CDR1 is SNHLY and CDR2 is FYNNEI. The length of the CDR3 is 12 residues. This record comes from a study of T cell responses to AZD1222 COVID-19 vaccine. The data were produced by immunoSEQ multiplex PCR, yet TCRdb's version contains in-frame clones alone and is incomplete. The sample includes about 110,000 clones, about nine tenths of them seen just once. This TCR derives from an adult in good health. The sequenced sample was peripheral blood, obtained on day 0 of AZD1222 vaccination. V is TRBV2 and J is TRBJ2-7, with D unclear. Here the CDR3 DNA reads TGTGCCAGCAGTGAGGATGTTGGTGACTTTGGGTTC. Translation: CASSEDVGDFGF.